Listed here is a single T cell receptor (beta chain). Its binding antigen is unknown. Base qualities are missing; no much larger clone stands one base away. The data derive from a study of blood T cell repertoires in COVID-19 (dated by TCRdb to about 2020). Notes on the research overall: Samples from collaborators originated in the United States, Italy and Spain and spanned both the acute and convalescent phases of COVID-19. The prospective study material was composed of cDNA or gDNA derived from T cells, B-cell-depleted T cells, or PBMCs. Subjects who had been exposed to COVID-19, were actively infected with it, or had recovered from it provided the deeply sampled blood TCRbeta repertoires that made up the dataset. A freely available public database, intended as a resource for researchers studying the immune response to SARS-CoV-2, is where the repertoires were released. Samples came from the ongoing ImmuneRACE study (first 160 participants) plus 1,254 subjects from 6 global collaborators. Nearly every sample came with metadata listing a de-identified subject ID, COVID-19 status, age in years and sex. Where HLA class I and class II types were available, the types were taken from metadata supplied by the sample provider, not from assay-based typing. Broader findings and caveats from the paper: How much clinical and demographic metadata was included differed by source and by participant, and the metadata was provided uncurated.

Enrolling through a virtual design, the prospective study's participants ranged in age from roughly 18 to 89 years and lived across roughly 24 United States geographic areas. Cohort assignment in the prospective study relied on participant-reported clinical history from a screening survey and a study questionnaire. A participant counted as exposed if, within 2 weeks of entering the study, that participant had been in contact with someone who had a PCR-confirmed or clinician-diagnosed COVID-19 case. Each participant in the prospective study had whole blood, serum and a nasopharyngeal or oropharyngeal swab collected by mobile phlebotomists. Over a roughly two-month period, participants in the prospective study had the option of providing additional blood draws and questionnaires. Before DNA extraction, prospective study blood samples were shipped either frozen or at room temperature. The immunoSEQ Assay, a bias-controlled multiplex PCR, was used to amplify TCRbeta CDR3 regions from genomic DNA. Under the source paper's analysis protocol: The number of nucleated cells in each sample was estimated by amplification of reference gene primers within the assay. To quantify the absolute abundance of each unique TCRbeta CDR3 rearrangement, sequence reads were collapsed and filtered. For each sample, productive Simpson clonality was calculated as the square root of Simpson's diversity index over productive rearrangements. Held by TCRdb, this immuneACCESS table contains in-frame sequences only and omits some clones. Under half of the omission traces to an unresolved V gene where checked; the cause of the rest is unknown. Clone size and the V and J calls come from that table; the DNA yielded D and trimming. The sample contains about 270,000 clones, roughly 90% of them found a single time. Clones ranked in the top ten supply 2.5% to 3% of the sample.

V is cut by 3 bases and J by 0 bases, and the space between the germline ends is 10 bases. CDR1 and CDR2 were assigned from the germline V gene as SGHDT and YYEEEE. The CDR3 contains 14 residues, cysteine and phenylalanine counted. CDR3 DNA only is kept here, 42 bases in frame from base 1. The receptor's source is a man aged 35 to 55 who had been exposed to COVID-19. The specimen sequenced was PBMCs or T cells enriched from blood (not recorded which). The rearranged chain carries TRBV5-6 and TRBJ2-7, with the identity of the D gene unclear. DNA sequence: TGTGCCAGCAGCTCGGTTCAGGTCTCCTACGAGCAGTACTTC. Translated, this is CASSSVQVSYEQYF.